The entry below describes one TCR beta chain. Its antigen is currently unknown. This table comes from immunoSEQ multiplex PCR, and its TCRdb copy is limited to in-frame clones, with some not included. The profile shows 70,000 to 75,000 clones, roughly 87% of them singletons. The germline V gene encodes CDR1 MNHEY and CDR2 SVGEGT. The CDR3 is made up of 15 amino acids. V lost 1 base and J lost 6, with 16 bases in between. The sample originates from a study of T cell responses to AZD1222 COVID-19 vaccine. Study-wide points: Along spike, vaccine-associated CD4 TCRs were found throughout, with dominance at 160-218 and 743-854. At baseline, seropositivity was found in only a handful of AZD1222 recipients. Females made up more of the donors, who were largely white British, and clonal diversity may have come out too low.

Analysis merged second doses at about 4 or about 12 weeks. This chain links TRBV6-2 or TRBV6-3 with TRBJ2-7, with D perhaps TRBD2 (6 bases). The source material was peripheral blood, sampled 28 days after the second AZD1222 dose. This clonotype was obtained from an adult who received the AZD1222 COVID-19 vaccine. The CDR3 coding sequence is TGTGCCAGCAGTTACTACGGACTAAGCCGCGTCGAGCAGTACTTC. Translation gives CASSYYGLSRVEQYF.